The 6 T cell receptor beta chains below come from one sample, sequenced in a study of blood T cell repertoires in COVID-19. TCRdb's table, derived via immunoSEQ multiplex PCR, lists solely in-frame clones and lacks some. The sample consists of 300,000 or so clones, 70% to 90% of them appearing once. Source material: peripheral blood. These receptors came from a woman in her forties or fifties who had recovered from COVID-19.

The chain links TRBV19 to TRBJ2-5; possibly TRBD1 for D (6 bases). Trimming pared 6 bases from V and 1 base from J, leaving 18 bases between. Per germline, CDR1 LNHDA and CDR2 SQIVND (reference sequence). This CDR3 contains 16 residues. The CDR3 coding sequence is TGTGCCAGTAGAGAACACCCGGGACACACCCAAGAGACCCAGTACTTC. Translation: CASREHPGHTQETQYF. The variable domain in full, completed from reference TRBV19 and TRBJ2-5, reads DGGITQSPKYLFRKEGQNVTLSCEQNLNHDAMYWYRQDPGQGLRLIYYSQIVNDFQKGDIAEGYSVSREKKESFPLTVTSAQKNPTAFYLCASREHPGHTQETQYFGPGTRLLVL.

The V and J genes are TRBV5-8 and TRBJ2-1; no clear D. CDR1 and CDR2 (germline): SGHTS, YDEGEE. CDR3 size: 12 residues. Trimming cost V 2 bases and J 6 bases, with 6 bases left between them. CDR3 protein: CASSFLGNEQFF. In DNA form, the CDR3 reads TGTGCCAGCAGCTTTCTAGGCAATGAGCAGTTCTTC.

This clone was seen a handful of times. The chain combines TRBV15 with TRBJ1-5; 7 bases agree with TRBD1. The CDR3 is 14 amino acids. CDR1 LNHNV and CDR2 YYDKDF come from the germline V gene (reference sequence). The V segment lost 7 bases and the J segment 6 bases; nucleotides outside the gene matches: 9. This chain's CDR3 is CATNDRVIVQPQHF. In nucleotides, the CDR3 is TGTGCCACCAATGACAGGGTGATCGTTCAGCCCCAGCATTTT.

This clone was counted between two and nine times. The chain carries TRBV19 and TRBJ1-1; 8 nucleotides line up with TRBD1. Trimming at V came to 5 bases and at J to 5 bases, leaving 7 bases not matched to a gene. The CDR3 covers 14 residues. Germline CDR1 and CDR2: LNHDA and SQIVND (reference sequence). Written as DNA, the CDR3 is TGTGCCAGTAGTGGTCGACAGGGGAGAACTGAAGCTTTCTTT. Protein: CASSGRQGRTEAFF.

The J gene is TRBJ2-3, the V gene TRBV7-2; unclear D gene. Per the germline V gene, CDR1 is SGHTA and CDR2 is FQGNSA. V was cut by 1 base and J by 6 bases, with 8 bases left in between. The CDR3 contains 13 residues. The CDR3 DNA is TGTGCCAGCAGCTTAGGGCCCCAGGATACGCAGTATTTT. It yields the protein CASSLGPQDTQYF.

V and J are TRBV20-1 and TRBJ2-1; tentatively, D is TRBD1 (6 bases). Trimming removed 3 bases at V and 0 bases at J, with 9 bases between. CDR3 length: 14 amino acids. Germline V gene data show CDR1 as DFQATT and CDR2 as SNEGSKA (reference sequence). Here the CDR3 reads CSASRGNSYNEQFF. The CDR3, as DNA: TGCAGTGCTAGTAGGGGGAACTCCTACAATGAGCAGTTCTTC.